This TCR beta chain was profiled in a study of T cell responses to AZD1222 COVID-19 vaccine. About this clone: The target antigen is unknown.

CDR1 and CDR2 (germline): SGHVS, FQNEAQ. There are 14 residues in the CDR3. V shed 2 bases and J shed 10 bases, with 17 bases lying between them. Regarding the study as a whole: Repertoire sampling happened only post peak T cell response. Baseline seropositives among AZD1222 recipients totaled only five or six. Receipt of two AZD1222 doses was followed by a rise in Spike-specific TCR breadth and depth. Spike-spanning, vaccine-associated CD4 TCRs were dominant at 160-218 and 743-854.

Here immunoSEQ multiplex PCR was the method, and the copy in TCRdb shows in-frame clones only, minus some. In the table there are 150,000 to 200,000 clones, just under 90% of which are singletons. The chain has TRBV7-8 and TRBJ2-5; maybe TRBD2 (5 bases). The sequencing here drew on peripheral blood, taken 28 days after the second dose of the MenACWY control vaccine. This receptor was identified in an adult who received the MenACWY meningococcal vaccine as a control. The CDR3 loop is CASSLWAGERGQYF. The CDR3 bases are TGTGCCAGCAGCTTATGGGCGGGTGAGCGAGGCCAGTACTTC.